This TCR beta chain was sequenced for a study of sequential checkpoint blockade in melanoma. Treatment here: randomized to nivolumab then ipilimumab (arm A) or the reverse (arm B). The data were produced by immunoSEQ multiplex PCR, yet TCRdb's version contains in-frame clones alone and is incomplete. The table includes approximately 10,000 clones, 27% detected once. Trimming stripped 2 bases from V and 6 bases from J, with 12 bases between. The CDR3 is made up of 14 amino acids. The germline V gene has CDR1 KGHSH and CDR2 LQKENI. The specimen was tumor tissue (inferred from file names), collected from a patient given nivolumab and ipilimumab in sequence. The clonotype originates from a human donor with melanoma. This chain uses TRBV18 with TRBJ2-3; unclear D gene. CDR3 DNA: TGTGCCAGCTCACCAGGGCGCTTCCGGGATACGCAGTATTTT. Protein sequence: CASSPGRFRDTQYF.